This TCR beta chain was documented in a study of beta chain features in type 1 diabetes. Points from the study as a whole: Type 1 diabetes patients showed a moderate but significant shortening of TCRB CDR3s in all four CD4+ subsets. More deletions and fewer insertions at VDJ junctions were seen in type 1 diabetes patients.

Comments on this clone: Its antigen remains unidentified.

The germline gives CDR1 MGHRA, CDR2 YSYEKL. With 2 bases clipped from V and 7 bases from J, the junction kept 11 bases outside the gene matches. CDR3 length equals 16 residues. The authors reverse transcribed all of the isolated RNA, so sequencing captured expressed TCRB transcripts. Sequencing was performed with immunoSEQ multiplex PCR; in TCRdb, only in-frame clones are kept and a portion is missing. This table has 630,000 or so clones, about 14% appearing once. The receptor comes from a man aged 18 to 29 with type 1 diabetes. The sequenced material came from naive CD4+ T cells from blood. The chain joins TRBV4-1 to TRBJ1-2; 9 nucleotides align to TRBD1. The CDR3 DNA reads TGCGCCAGCAGCCAACTACCGGGACAGGGCTCTGGTGGCTACACCTTC. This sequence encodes CASSQLPGQGSGGYTF.